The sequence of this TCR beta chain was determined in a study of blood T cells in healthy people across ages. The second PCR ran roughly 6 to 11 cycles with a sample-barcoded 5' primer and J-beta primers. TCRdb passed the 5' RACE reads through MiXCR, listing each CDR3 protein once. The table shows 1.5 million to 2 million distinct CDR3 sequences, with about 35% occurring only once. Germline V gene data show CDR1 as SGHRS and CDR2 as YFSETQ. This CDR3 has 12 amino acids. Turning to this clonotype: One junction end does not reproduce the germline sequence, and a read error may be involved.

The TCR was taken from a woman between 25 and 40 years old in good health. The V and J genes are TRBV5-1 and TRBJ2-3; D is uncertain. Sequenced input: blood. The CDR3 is CVSRTSTDTQYF. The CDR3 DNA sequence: TGCGTCAGCAGAACTAGCACAGATACGCAGTATTTT.